The following is a T cell receptor (beta chain) sequence with its context. Antigen: not known. The record originates from a study of cytomegalovirus exposure and HLA in healthy donors. Points from the study as a whole: Earlier findings revealed that most TCR beta V segments proved productive either about 90% or about 30% of the time.

CDR1 is MNHEY and CDR2 is SVGAGI in the germline V gene. Losses at the gene ends were 5 bases for V and 2 bases for J; bases not matched to a gene: 6. The CDR3 extends over 15 amino acids. PCR employed 60 Vbeta and 13 Jbeta primers. Only in-frame clones appear in the TCRdb table, and some are missing; sequencing was by immunoSEQ multiplex PCR. Its clone listing holds over 200,000 clones. This receptor was identified in a woman in her twenties or thirties in good health and CMV-seropositive. Sequencing was done on a sample of PBMCs. The chain couples TRBV6-5 to TRBJ2-7; 10 bases map to TRBD2. DNA of the CDR3: TGTGCCAGCAGTGCAACTAGCGGGGCGACCTACGAGCAGTACTTC. Protein product: CASSATSGATYEQYF.